The T cell receptor (beta chain) described here comes from a study of cytomegalovirus exposure and HLA in healthy donors. CDR1 SGHNT and CDR2 YENEEA come from the germline V gene. The V gene lost 3 bases and the J gene lost 7 bases, with 12 bases spanning the gap. The CDR3 has 14 residues. 60 Vbeta and 13 Jbeta primers were used in PCR. Libraries were prepared by immunoSEQ multiplex PCR; TCRdb keeps only in-frame clonotypes and omits some of them. The data contain roughly 130,000 clones, roughly 84% of them singletons. This clone occurred a few times. The sequence was obtained from a man aged 45-65 years in good health and CMV-seronegative. The sample consisted of PBMCs. V usage is TRBV11-3 and J usage is TRBJ2-2; possibly TRBD2 for D (5 bases). Written as DNA, the CDR3 is TGTGCCAGCAGCTTCGGGGAACGCGGCGGGGAGCTGTTTTTT. Its protein is CASSFGERGGELFF.